The 25 T cell receptor beta chains listed next were all sequenced from one sample in a study of identical twins. TCRdb analysed the 5' RACE reads with MiXCR anew, one entry per CDR3 protein. The sample carries a few hundred thousand distinct CDR3 sequences, more than 9% recorded once. This sample also appeared in a second study, on yellow fever vaccine responses in identical twins.

Source material: PBMCs. Source of these receptors: a woman between 18 and 30 years old in good health.

CDR3 region: CASRKDRGRLNTEAFF. CDR3 DNA: TGTGCCAGTAGGAAGGACAGGGGGCGCCTGAACACTGAAGCTTTCTTT. The rearrangement uses TRBV19 and TRBJ1-1, with 11 bases matching TRBD1. Per the germline V gene, CDR1 is LNHDA and CDR2 is SQIVND (reference sequence). The V and J ends lost 6 bases and 0 bases, in that order; junction bases with no gene match: 6. The CDR3 is made up of 16 amino acids. Looking up the rest from reference TRBV19 and TRBJ1-1 gives the full variable domain: DGGITQSPKYLFRKEGQNVTLSCEQNLNHDAMYWYRQDPGQGLRLIYYSQIVNDFQKGDIAEGYSVSREKKESFPLTVTSAQKNPTAFYLCASRKDRGRLNTEAFFGQGTRLTVV.

This clonotype was seen only a few times. This rearrangement joins TRBV3-1 to TRBJ2-1, with D perhaps TRBD1 or TRBD2 (5 bases each). Germline V lookup: CDR1 LGHDT, CDR2 YNNKEL (reference sequence). The CDR3 has 18 amino acids. Trimming removed 3 bases from V and 0 bases from J, with 18 bases in between. CDR3 protein: CASSHSYYTGLSYNEQFF. CDR3 nucleotides: TGTGCCAGCAGCCACAGTTATTACACAGGACTCTCCTACAATGAGCAGTTCTTC.

V usage is TRBV11-2 and J usage is TRBJ2-1; no firm D call. Germline V CDR1 and CDR2: SGHAT, FQNNGV. This CDR3 region has 13 residues. The V gene lost 6 bases and the J gene lost 4 bases, with 10 bases spanning the gap. The CDR3 DNA follows: TGTGCCAGCAGGAATTCAGCATACAATGAGCAGTTCTTC. Its translation is CASRNSAYNEQFF.

This clonotype was counted a few times. The genes are TRBV18 and TRBJ2-1; D ambiguous. Germline V CDR1 and CDR2: KGHSH, LQKENI. The CDR3 spans 15 residues. Trimming took off 2 bases at V and 5 bases at J, with 13 bases between the two ends. CDR3 DNA sequence: TGTGCCAGCTCACCATCTTCTGGTAGAAACAATGAGCAGTTCTTC. It encodes CASSPSSGRNNEQFF. Based on the CDR3 plus reference TRBV18 and TRBJ2-1, the full variable domain is NAGVMQNPRHLVRRRGQEARLRCSPMKGHSHVYWYRQLPEEGLKFMVYLQKENIIDESGMPKERFSAEFPKEGPSILRIQQVVRGDSAAYFCASSPSSGRNNEQFFGPGTRLTVL.

The V gene is TRBV10-2, the J gene TRBJ1-2, with D tentatively TRBD1 (6 bases). Germline loops: CDR1 WSHSY, CDR2 SAAADI. Trimming took off 8 bases at V and 4 bases at J, with 8 bases between the two ends. There are 11 residues in the CDR3. The CDR3 spells CASADSYGYTF. The CDR3 region has the DNA TGCGCCAGCGCGGACAGCTATGGCTACACCTTC.

The table lists this clonotype with many counts. The rearrangement links TRBV11-1 to TRBJ2-1; D may match TRBD1 or TRBD2 (5 bases each). V was shortened by 5 bases and J by 4 bases, with 18 bases between the two germline ends. The CDR3 covers 16 residues. Germline V CDR1 and CDR2: SGHAT, FQDESV (reference sequence). CDR3: CASSPPIPRGYNEQFF. In DNA, the CDR3 is TGTGCCAGCAGCCCCCCCATCCCGAGGGGTTACAATGAGCAGTTCTTC.

The count of this clonotype is one. The J gene is TRBJ2-3, the V gene TRBV4-1; D assignment may be TRBD1 or TRBD2 (5 bases each). Germline CDR1 reads MGHRA; CDR2 reads YSYEKL. The CDR3 extends over 15 amino acids. Trimming stripped 4 bases from V and 2 bases from J, with 13 bases between. The CDR3 DNA reads TGCGCCAGCAGCCTAACCGGGACCTACACAGATACGCAGTATTTT. It translates to CASSLTGTYTDTQYF.

This clonotype was seen at least ten times. The rearrangement links TRBV28 to TRBJ2-7, with D unclear. The CDR3 runs to 13 residues. Germline V gene sequence: CDR1 MDHEN, CDR2 SYDVKM. V lost 2 bases and J 3 bases, leaving 8 bases between the germline ends. CDR3 coding DNA: TGTGCCAGCAGTTTAGGCAGGTACTACGAGCAGTACTTC. Protein sequence: CASSLGRYYEQYF.

The rearrangement uses TRBV7-2 and TRBJ2-5; D is perhaps TRBD1 or TRBD2 (5 bases each). The CDR3 has 14 amino acids. The V gene's germline CDR1 is SGHTA and CDR2 FQGNSA. Trimming took off 5 bases at V and 4 bases at J, with 14 bases between the two ends. CDR3 in amino acids: CASSHLRGRETQYF. The CDR3 DNA is TGTGCCAGCAGCCACTTGAGGGGCAGAGAGACCCAGTACTTC. The entire variable domain, with the rest obtained from reference TRBV7-2 and TRBJ2-5, is as follows: GAGVSQSPSNKVTEKGKDVELRCDPISGHTALYWYRQSLGQGLEFLIYFQGNSAPDKSGLPSDRFSAERTGGSVSTLTIQRTQQEDSAVYLCASSHLRGRETQYFGPGTRLLVL.

CDR3 bases: TGCAGTGCTGACGACAGGGCCTCGAACTACGAGCAGTACTTC. It encodes CSADDRASNYEQYF. V is TRBV20-1 and J is TRBJ2-7; 7 bases align to TRBD1. The CDR3 runs to 14 residues. V gave up 5 bases and J gave up 3 bases; unmatched junction bases: 10. Germline loops: CDR1 DFQATT, CDR2 SNEGSKA (reference sequence).

The rearrangement uses TRBV19 and TRBJ2-5, with 7 bases aligning to TRBD1. V was pared by 5 bases and J by 2 bases, with 5 bases of the junction left unmatched. Germline CDR1 and CDR2: LNHDA and SQIVND (reference sequence). The CDR3 contains 14 residues. DNA of the CDR3: TGTGCCAGTAGTTCGGACAGGCGGCAAGAGACCCAGTACTTC. It codes for CASSSDRRQETQYF.

The gene calls are TRBV25-1 and TRBJ2-3, with a weak D call TRBD1 (6 bases). Trimming removed 1 base at V and 4 bases at J, with 9 bases between. The CDR3 runs to 14 residues. From germline, CDR1 is MGHDK and CDR2 SYGVNS. The CDR3 coding sequence is TGTGCCAGCAGTGAATGGAACAGGGCAGATACGCAGTATTTT. It specifies CASSEWNRADTQYF.

A few counts support this clonotype. The chain has TRBV3-1 and TRBJ1-2; D is possibly TRBD1 (6 bases). Trimming cost V 4 bases and J 0 bases, with 15 bases left between them. The CDR3 covers 16 residues. Germline lookup yields CDR1 LGHDT and CDR2 YNNKEL (reference sequence). As DNA, the CDR3 is TGTGCCAGCAGCCCCGAGGGGGGGAAGGCTAACTATGGCTACACCTTC. It specifies CASSPEGGKANYGYTF.

The chain links TRBV5-1 to TRBJ2-5; D tentatively fits TRBD1 or TRBD2 (5 bases each). CDR1 and CDR2 (germline): SGHRS, YFSETQ. CDR3 length: 14 amino acids. The V end lost 0 bases, the J end lost 2 bases, and 8 bases lay between the germline ends. CDR3 region: CASSLGWGQETQYF. DNA of the CDR3: TGCGCCAGCAGCTTGGGGTGGGGGCAAGAGACCCAGTACTTC. Based on the CDR3 plus reference TRBV5-1 and TRBJ2-5, the full variable domain is KAGVTQTPRYLIKTRGQQVTLSCSPISGHRSVSWYQQTPGQGLQFLFEYFSETQRNKGNFPGRFSGRQFSNSRSEMNVSTLELGDSALYLCASSLGWGQETQYFGPGTRLLVL.

This clonotype was seen a handful of times. The DNA for the CDR3 is TGCAGTTCTCAAGCGGGAGAGCCCTACGAGCAGTACTTC. The encoded protein is CSSQAGEPYEQYF. The chain has TRBV20-1 and TRBJ2-7, with 8 bases identical to TRBD2. Per the germline V gene, CDR1 is DFQATT and CDR2 is SNEGSKA (reference sequence). The CDR3 runs 13 residues. V dropped 8 bases and J dropped 2; count of bases not matched to a gene: 8.

This clonotype appeared many times. The genes are TRBV6-1 and TRBJ2-1, with TRBD1 matching 11 bases. V trimming: 6 bases; J trimming: 7 bases; junction bases outside the gene matches: 8. Germline V gives CDR1 MNHNS, CDR2 SASEGT. The length of the CDR3 is 15 residues. The CDR3 DNA reads TGTGCCAGCAGCCAACGGGGGACAGGGGGGAATGAGCAGTTCTTC. Protein sequence: CASSQRGTGGNEQFF.

The chain carries TRBV4-3 and TRBJ2-2; TRBD2 might be the D (5 bases). Trimming stripped 0 bases from V and 5 bases from J, with 13 bases between. CDR1 and CDR2 from the germline V gene are LGHNA and YSLEER. There are 16 residues in the CDR3. CDR3 protein: CASSQDEGVGTGELFF. CDR3 bases: TGCGCCAGCAGCCAAGATGAGGGTGTCGGAACCGGGGAGCTGTTTTTT.

V usage is TRBV11-2 and J usage is TRBJ2-2, with D tentatively TRBD1 (6 bases). Germline loops: CDR1 SGHAT, CDR2 FQNNGV. There are 18 residues in the CDR3. Trimming took off 1 base at V and 4 bases at J, with 19 bases between the two ends. The CDR3 coding sequence is TGTGCCAGCAGCTTAGTAGATACAGGGCAATGGGCCACCGGGGAGCTGTTTTTT. It is translated as CASSLVDTGQWATGELFF.

This clonotype was counted ten times or more. The chain recombines TRBV3-1 with TRBJ2-2, with 13 bases aligning to TRBD2. Germline trimming cut 1 base from V and 4 bases from J; bases unmatched to any gene: 0. Germline values: CDR1 LGHDT, CDR2 YNNKEL (reference sequence). This CDR3 is 16 amino acids long. This CDR3 reads CASSQGTSGGTGELFF. As DNA, the CDR3 is TGTGCCAGCAGCCAAGGGACTAGCGGGGGCACCGGGGAGCTGTTTTTT.

This sequence joins TRBV7-2 and TRBJ2-3, with D hard to call. Germline loops: CDR1 SGHTA, CDR2 FQGNSA. The CDR3 has 16 amino acids. Trimming removed 2 bases at V and 1 base at J, with 13 bases between. The CDR3: CASSLIGDRRTDTQYF. The CDR3, as DNA: TGTGCCAGCAGCTTAATCGGAGATAGGCGCACAGATACGCAGTATTTT.

This clonotype was detected only a few times. V gene TRBV7-9 combines with J gene TRBJ2-7, with D unresolved. V lost 8 bases and J lost 0, with 11 bases in between. Germline loops: CDR1 SEHNR, CDR2 FQNEAQ (reference sequence). CDR3 length equals 13 residues. As DNA, the CDR3 is TGTGCCAGCGGCCAAGACGGCTCCTACGAGCAGTACTTC. Its protein product is CASGQDGSYEQYF.

This clonotype has at least ten counts. The V gene is TRBV4-3, the J gene TRBJ2-1, with unresolved D. Germline V gene sequence: CDR1 LGHNA, CDR2 YSLEER. There are 13 residues in the CDR3. V was cut by 5 bases and J by 6 bases, with 11 bases left in between. The CDR3 nucleotides are TGCGCCAGCAGCACCGGTTTGTTCAATGAGCAGTTCTTC. Translated, it gives CASSTGLFNEQFF.

The chain links TRBV12-3 or TRBV12-4 to TRBJ2-1; tentative D call: TRBD2 (5 bases). The CDR3 is made up of 13 amino acids. With 5 bases removed from V and 9 bases from J, the gap between germline ends came to 14 bases. The DNA of the CDR3 is TGTGCCAGCAGTCCGTTGAGGGTGGGTGAGCAGTTCTTC. Its translation: CASSPLRVGEQFF.

This clonotype was seen a handful of times. The rearrangement joins TRBV12-3 or TRBV12-4 to TRBJ2-1, with D possibly matching TRBD2 (6 bases). V gave up 3 bases and J gave up 6 bases, with 18 bases separating them. The CDR3 has 16 amino acids. The CDR3 coding sequence is TGTGCCAGCAGTTTTTTTCGGGCCGGGAGTTCCAATGAGCAGTTCTTC. The encoded protein is CASSFFRAGSSNEQFF.

As to this clonotype: Relative to the germline gene, one junction end is altered; a read error may explain this. J is TRBJ2-5 and V is TRBV7-6; D not certain. Germline CDR1 reads SGHVS; CDR2 reads FNYEAQ. The CDR3 sequence is 14 residues long. The CDR3 is CARSLGVGGETQYF. CDR3 nucleotide sequence: TGTGCCAGAAGCTTAGGAGTGGGCGGAGAGACCCAGTACTTC.